The clone carrying this T cell receptor beta chain was found a few times. All of the donors were Caucasians in good health. This record comes from a study of identical twins. This CDR3 comprises 15 residues. The germline gives CDR1 SNHLY, CDR2 FYNNEI. J gave up 4 bases and V 4 bases, and 8 bases lay outside the gene matches. TCRdb passed the 5' RACE reads through MiXCR, listing each CDR3 protein once. Found here are 450,000 or so distinct CDR3 sequences, roughly a quarter of them singletons; the top ten hold approximately 2.9%. These same records also appear under a second study, on T cells expressing NK-cell markers.

Sequencing was carried out using CD4+ T cells sorted from blood. This chain connects TRBV2 to TRBJ2-3, with 7 nucleotides matching TRBD2. This TCR derives from a woman aged 18-29 years in good health. CDR3 amino acids: CASSGWDYPADTQYF. The CDR3 DNA reads TGTGCCAGCAGTGGGTGGGACTACCCCGCAGATACGCAGTATTTT.